Below, 3 T cell receptor beta chains from the same sample are listed, as sequenced in a study of T-cell reconstitution after alpha-beta-depleted transplantation in children (dated by TCRdb to 2015 to 2016). The treatment or condition label here, explained by the study, means: allogeneic hematopoietic cell transplantation with graft depleted of TCRalphabeta T cells and CD19 B cells. Preparation of the library involved PCR. The instrument given in TCRdb is Illumina HiSeq 2500. To normalize quantification of the TCRbeta repertoire, the TCR libraries were built with molecular barcoding that relied on unique molecular identifiers. The raw public data were reprocessed by TCRdb itself: fastp quality trimming at Q25, MiXCR clonotype calling, in-frame beta chains only. Duplicate CDR3 protein sequences are folded into a single record with the most common DNA and genes. The table for this sample lists some 80,000 distinct CDR3 sequences; 18% of them were counted only once. The ten largest make up around half of the sample.

Source: PBMCs, mostly from graft donor cells, taken 360 days after TCRalphabeta/CD19-depleted stem cell transplant. These receptors came from a male patient under 10 years old who had a stem cell transplant for acute lymphoblastic leukemia, so the T cells may come from the graft donor.

This clonotype was detected many times. The genes are TRBV9 and TRBJ1-1; 8 bases are shared with TRBD1. Trimming at V came to 1 base and at J to 5 bases, leaving 4 bases not matched to a gene. The length of the CDR3 is 14 residues. The V gene's germline CDR1 is SGDLS and CDR2 YYNGEE. The CDR3 DNA follows: TGTGCCAGCAGCGTACGGCAGGGGGCGACTGAAGCTTTCTTT. Protein product: CASSVRQGATEAFF.

This clonotype has a count of ten or more. The chain employs TRBV10-3 and TRBJ1-6, with D tentatively TRBD1 (5 bases). Germline V lookup: CDR1 ENHRY, CDR2 SYGVKD. Trimming pared 6 bases from V and 11 bases from J, leaving 17 bases between. This CDR3 region has 14 residues. In nucleotides, the CDR3 is TGTGCCATCAGCGATCGACAGAACCTACCACCCCTCCACTTT. This codes for CAISDRQNLPPLHF.

The V gene is TRBV7-9, the J gene TRBJ2-1; D might be TRBD2 (7 bases). The V gene lost 5 bases and the J gene lost 5 bases, with 19 bases spanning the gap. Germline V gene lookup returns CDR1 SEHNR and CDR2 FQNEAQ (reference sequence). This CDR3 region has 16 residues. CDR3: CASSLRTAGPHNEQFF. The CDR3 coding sequence is TGTGCCAGCAGCCTAAGGACAGCGGGACCTCACAATGAGCAGTTCTTC.